The TCR beta chain under discussion was sequenced for a study of beta chain features in type 1 diabetes. Findings and limits, study-wide: TCRB CDR3s from Type 1 diabetes patients were moderately but significantly shorter in all four CD4+ subsets. At VDJ recombination sites, type 1 diabetes patients had fewer insertions and more deleted nucleotides.

Germline V gene sequence: CDR1 SGHRS, CDR2 YFSETQ. The V and J ends lost 2 bases and 0 bases respectively, with 12 bases between them. The CDR3 is made up of 16 amino acids. Sequencing targeted expressed TCRB transcripts, as all isolated RNA had been reverse transcribed. This table comes from immunoSEQ multiplex PCR, and its TCRdb copy is limited to in-frame clones, with some not included. Of a few hundred thousand clones listed, 9.6% were seen once; the top ten hold 0.55% to 0.75%. A few counts support this clone. Its specificity is unknown. Sequenced material: central memory CD4+ T cells from blood. This clonotype was obtained from a man aged 30 to 45 with type 1 diabetes. J is TRBJ2-1 and V is TRBV5-1; D may be TRBD1 (5 bases). CDR3 DNA sequence: TGCGCCAGCAGCTTAGGACAAACTCCCTCCTACAATGAGCAGTTCTTC. Protein: CASSLGQTPSYNEQFF.